A single sample gave rise to the 6 T cell receptor beta chains below, sequenced in a study of cytomegalovirus exposure and HLA in healthy donors. With 60 Vbeta and 13 Jbeta primers, the PCR was carried out. Some clones are missing from TCRdb's copy, which holds only in-frame ones; the method was immunoSEQ multiplex PCR. The table has about 120,000 clones, less than 10% seen once; the top ten hold approximately 6%. Sequencing was done on a sample of PBMCs. The receptors derive from a woman aged 40 to 55 in good health and CMV-seropositive.

The sample holds a few counts of this clone. This chain links TRBV5-1 with TRBJ2-3, with TRBD1 matching 10 bases. Losses at the gene ends were 4 bases for V and 3 bases for J; bases not matched to a gene: 11. Germline loops: CDR1 SGHRS, CDR2 YFSETQ. This CDR3 region has 17 residues. The CDR3 protein is CASSKPGQGIWTDTQYF. CDR3 coding DNA: TGCGCCAGCAGCAAACCGGGACAGGGGATTTGGACAGATACGCAGTATTTT.

The rearrangement joins TRBV27 to TRBJ1-6; D gene unclear. Trimming stripped 2 bases from V and 6 bases from J, with 14 bases between. The germline V gene has CDR1 MNHEY and CDR2 SMNVEV (reference sequence). This CDR3 spans 16 amino acids. This CDR3 is CASSLVIGRPNSPLHF. As DNA, the CDR3 is TGTGCCAGCAGTTTAGTAATTGGCAGGCCTAATTCACCCCTCCACTTT.

This chain uses TRBV19 with TRBJ1-4; a weak D match, TRBD1 (5 bases). Looked up from germline, CDR1 is LNHDA and CDR2 is SQIVND (reference sequence). The CDR3 is 14 amino acids. V was trimmed by 3 bases and J by 6 bases, leaving 11 bases between them. The DNA of the CDR3 is TGTGCCAGTAGTATCTTGGGCAGGGATGAAAAACTGTTTTTT. It codes for CASSILGRDEKLFF.

The V and J genes are TRBV7-9 and TRBJ1-1; 8 bases map to TRBD1. The V gene's germline CDR1 is SEHNR and CDR2 FQNEAQ (reference sequence). This CDR3 has 15 amino acids. Germline trimming cut 5 bases from V and 5 bases from J; bases unmatched to any gene: 10. This CDR3 reads CASSPRQGPPTEAFF. CDR3 in DNA: TGTGCCAGCAGCCCGCGACAGGGGCCCCCGACTGAAGCTTTCTTT.

The chain couples TRBV6-1 to TRBJ1-3; no clear D. This CDR3 region has 16 residues. Per the germline V gene, CDR1 is MNHNS and CDR2 is SASEGT. The V and J ends lost 2 bases and 6 bases respectively, with 17 bases between them. In nucleotides, the CDR3 is TGTGCCAGCAGTGAACGCGGTGAGCCGAGATCAAACACCATATATTTT. Residues: CASSERGEPRSNTIYF.

This sequence joins TRBV7-2 and TRBJ2-3, with 10 bases that match TRBD2. With V trimmed by 5 bases and J by 1 base, 3 bases remained unmatched. The germline V gene encodes CDR1 SGHTA and CDR2 FQGNSA. The CDR3 totals 15 residues. The CDR3 DNA reads TGTGCCAGCAGCACTGGACTAGCGGGCACAGATACGCAGTATTTT. Amino acids: CASSTGLAGTDTQYF.